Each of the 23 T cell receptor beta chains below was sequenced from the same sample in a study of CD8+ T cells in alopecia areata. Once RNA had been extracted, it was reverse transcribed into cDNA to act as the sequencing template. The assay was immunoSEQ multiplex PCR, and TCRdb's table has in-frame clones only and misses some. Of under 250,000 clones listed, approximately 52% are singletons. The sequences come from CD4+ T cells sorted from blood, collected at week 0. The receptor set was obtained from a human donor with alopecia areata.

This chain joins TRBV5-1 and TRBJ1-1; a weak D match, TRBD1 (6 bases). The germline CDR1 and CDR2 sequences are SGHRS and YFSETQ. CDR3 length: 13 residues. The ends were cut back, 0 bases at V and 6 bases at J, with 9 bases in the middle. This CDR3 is CASSLEGGSEAFF. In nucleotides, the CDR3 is TGCGCCAGCAGCTTGGAGGGGGGCTCTGAAGCTTTCTTT.

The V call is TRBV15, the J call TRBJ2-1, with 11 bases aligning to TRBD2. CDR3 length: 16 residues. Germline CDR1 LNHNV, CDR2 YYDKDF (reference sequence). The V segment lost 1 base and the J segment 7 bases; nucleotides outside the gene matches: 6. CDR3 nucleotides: TGTGCCACCAGCAGAGTTCTAGCGGGGGGAAAAAATGAGCAGTTCTTC. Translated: CATSRVLAGGKNEQFF.

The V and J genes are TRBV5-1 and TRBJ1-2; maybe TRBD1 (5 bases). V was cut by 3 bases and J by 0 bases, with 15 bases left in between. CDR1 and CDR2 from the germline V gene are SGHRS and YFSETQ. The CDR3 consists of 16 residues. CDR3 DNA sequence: TGCGCCAGCAGCTCGCTCCGGGACGCGTCTAACTATGGCTACACCTTC. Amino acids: CASSSLRDASNYGYTF.

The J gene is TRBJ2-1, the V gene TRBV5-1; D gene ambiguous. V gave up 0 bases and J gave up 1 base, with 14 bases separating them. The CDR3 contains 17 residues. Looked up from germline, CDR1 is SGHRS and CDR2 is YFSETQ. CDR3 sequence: CASSLAYGAGSYNEQFF. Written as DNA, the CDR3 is TGCGCCAGCAGCTTGGCCTATGGCGCTGGGTCCTACAATGAGCAGTTCTTC.

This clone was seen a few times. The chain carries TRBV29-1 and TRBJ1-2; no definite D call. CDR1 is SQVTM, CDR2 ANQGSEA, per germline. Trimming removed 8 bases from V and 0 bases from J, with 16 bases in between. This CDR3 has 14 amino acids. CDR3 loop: CSTKRVLANYGYTF. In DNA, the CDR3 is TGCAGCACTAAGAGAGTACTCGCTAACTATGGCTACACCTTC.

The CDR3 region has the DNA TGCAGCGTTGAAGACGATACAGGGCGGGAGACCCAGTACTTC. Translated, it gives CSVEDDTGRETQYF. This chain uses TRBV29-1 with TRBJ2-5, with D perhaps TRBD1 (6 bases). In germline, CDR1 is SQVTM, CDR2 ANQGSEA. CDR3 length: 14 residues. Trimming left V 0 bases short and J 5 bases short, with 13 bases between. Full variable domain (missing parts from reference TRBV29-1 and TRBJ2-5): SAVISQKPSRDICQRGTSLTIQCQVDSQVTMMFWYRQQPGQSLTLIATANQGSEATYESGFVIDKFPISRPNLTFSTLTVSNMSPEDSSIYLCSVEDDTGRETQYFGPGTRLLVL.

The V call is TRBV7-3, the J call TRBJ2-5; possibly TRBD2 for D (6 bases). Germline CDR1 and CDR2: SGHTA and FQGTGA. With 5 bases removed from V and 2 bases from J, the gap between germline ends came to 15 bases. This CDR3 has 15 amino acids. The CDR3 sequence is CASSPFPGLQETQYF. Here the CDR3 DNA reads TGTGCCAGCAGCCCATTTCCGGGACTGCAAGAGACCCAGTACTTC. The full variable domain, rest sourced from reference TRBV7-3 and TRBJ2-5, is GAGVSQTPSNKVTEKGKYVELRCDPISGHTALYWYRQSLGQGPEFLIYFQGTGAADDSGLPNDRFFAVRPEGSVSTLKIQRTERGDSAVYLCASSPFPGLQETQYFGPGTRLLVL.

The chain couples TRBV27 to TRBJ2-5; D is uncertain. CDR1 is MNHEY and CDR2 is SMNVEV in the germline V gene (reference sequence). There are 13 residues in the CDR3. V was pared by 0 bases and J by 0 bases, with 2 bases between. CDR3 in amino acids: CASSLSYQETQYF. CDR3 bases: TGTGCCAGCAGTTTATCCTACCAAGAGACCCAGTACTTC.

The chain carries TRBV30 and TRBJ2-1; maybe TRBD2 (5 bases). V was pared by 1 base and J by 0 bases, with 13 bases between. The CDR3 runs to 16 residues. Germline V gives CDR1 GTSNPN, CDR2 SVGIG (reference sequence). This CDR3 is CAWSAVGSVSYNEQFF. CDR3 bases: TGTGCCTGGAGTGCTGTTGGGAGCGTCTCCTACAATGAGCAGTTCTTC.

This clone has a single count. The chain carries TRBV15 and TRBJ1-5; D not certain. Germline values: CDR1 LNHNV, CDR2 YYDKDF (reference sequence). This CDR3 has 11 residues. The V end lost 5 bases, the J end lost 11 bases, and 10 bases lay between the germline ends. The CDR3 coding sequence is TGTGCCACCAGCGGACCCGGGACCCAGCATTTT. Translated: CATSGPGTQHF. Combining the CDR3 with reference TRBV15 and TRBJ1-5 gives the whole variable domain DAMVIQNPRYQVTQFGKPVTLSCSQTLNHNVMYWYQQKSSQAPKLLFHYYDKDFNNEADTPDNFQSRRPNTSFCFLDIRSPGLGDTAMYLCATSGPGTQHFGDGTRLSIL.

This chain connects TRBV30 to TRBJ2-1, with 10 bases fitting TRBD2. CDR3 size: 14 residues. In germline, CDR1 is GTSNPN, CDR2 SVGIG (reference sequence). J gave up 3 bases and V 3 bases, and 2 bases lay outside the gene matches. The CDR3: CAWRGLAVYNEQFF. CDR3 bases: TGTGCCTGGAGAGGACTAGCGGTCTACAATGAGCAGTTCTTC.

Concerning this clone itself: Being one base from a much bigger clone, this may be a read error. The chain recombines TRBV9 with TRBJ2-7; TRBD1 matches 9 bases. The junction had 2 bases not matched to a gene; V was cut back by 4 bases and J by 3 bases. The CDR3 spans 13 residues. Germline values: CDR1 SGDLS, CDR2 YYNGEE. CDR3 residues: CASSPGQGYEQYF. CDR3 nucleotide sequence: TGTGCCAGCAGCCCGGGACAGGGCTACGAGCAGTACTTC.

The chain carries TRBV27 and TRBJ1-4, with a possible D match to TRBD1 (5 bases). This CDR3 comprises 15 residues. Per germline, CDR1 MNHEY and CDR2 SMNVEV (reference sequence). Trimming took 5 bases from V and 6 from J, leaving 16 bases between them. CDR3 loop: CASSEKGRRDEKLFF. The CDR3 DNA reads TGTGCCAGCAGTGAGAAGGGGCGTAGGGATGAAAAACTGTTTTTT.

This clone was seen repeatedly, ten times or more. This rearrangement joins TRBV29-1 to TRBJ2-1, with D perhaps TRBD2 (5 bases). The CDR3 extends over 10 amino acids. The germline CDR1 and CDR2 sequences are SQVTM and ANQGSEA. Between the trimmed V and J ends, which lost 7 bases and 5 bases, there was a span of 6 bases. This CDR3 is CSAGNNEQFF. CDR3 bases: TGCAGCGCGGGGAACAATGAGCAGTTCTTC.

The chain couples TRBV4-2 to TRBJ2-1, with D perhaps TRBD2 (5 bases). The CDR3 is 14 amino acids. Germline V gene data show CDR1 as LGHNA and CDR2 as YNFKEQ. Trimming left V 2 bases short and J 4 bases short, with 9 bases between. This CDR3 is CASSQPSGYNEQFF. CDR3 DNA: TGTGCCAGCAGCCAACCCAGCGGATACAATGAGCAGTTCTTC.

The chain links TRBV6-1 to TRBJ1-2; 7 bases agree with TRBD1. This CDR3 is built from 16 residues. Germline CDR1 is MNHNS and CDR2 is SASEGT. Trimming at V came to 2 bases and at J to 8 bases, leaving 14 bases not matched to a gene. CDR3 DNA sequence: TGTGCCAGCAGTGAAAAGACACCCAAAACAGGGGCCGGCTACACCTTC. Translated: CASSEKTPKTGAGYTF.

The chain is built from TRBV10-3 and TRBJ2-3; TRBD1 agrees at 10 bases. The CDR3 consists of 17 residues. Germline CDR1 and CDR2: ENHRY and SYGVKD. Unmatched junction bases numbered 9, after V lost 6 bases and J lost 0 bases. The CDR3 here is CAISGGTGALSTDTQYF. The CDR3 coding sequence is TGTGCCATCAGCGGCGGGACAGGGGCCTTGAGCACAGATACGCAGTATTTT.

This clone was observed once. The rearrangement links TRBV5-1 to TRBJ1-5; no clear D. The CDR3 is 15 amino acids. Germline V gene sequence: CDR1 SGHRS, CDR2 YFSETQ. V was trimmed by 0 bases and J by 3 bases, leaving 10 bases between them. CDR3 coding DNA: TGCGCCAGCAGCTTGGACACCCCAATCAATCAGCCCCAGCATTTT. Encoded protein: CASSLDTPINQPQHF.

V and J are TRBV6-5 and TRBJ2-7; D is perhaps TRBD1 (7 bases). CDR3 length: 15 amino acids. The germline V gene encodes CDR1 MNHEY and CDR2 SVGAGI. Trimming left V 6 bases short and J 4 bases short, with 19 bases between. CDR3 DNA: TGTGCCAGCAGACCCCGGGGGACAGTCCTTTACGAGCAGTACTTC. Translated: CASRPRGTVLYEQYF.

The CDR3, as DNA: TGCGCCAGCAGCCAAGGAGTGGGGAGCTCTGGGGCCAACGTCCTGACTTTC. It yields the protein CASSQGVGSSGANVLTF. The chain combines TRBV4-1 with TRBJ2-6; tentative D call: TRBD2 (5 bases). Germline-derived CDR1 and CDR2 are MGHRA and YSYEKL. CDR3 length equals 17 residues. With 1 base removed from V and 0 bases from J, the gap between germline ends came to 10 bases.

The CDR3: CASSPRQRQETQYF. The DNA of the CDR3 is TGTGCCAGCTCACCACGACAACGCCAAGAGACCCAGTACTTC. The rearrangement links TRBV18 to TRBJ2-5; D is ambiguous. Germline V gives CDR1 KGHSH, CDR2 LQKENI. The CDR3 runs 14 residues. The V gene lost 1 base and the J gene lost 1 base, with 7 bases spanning the gap.

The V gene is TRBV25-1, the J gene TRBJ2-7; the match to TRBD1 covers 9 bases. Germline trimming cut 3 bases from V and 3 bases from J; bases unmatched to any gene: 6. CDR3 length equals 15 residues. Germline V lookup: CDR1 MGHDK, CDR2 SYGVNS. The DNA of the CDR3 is TGTGCCAGCAGTGAGTCGGGACAGGGAGGCTACGAGCAGTACTTC. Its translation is CASSESGQGGYEQYF.

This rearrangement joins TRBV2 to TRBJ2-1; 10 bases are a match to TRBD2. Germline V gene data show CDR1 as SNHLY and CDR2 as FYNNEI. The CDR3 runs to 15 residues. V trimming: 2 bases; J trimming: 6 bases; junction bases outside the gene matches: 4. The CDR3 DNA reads TGTGCCAGCAGTGAACGGAGCGGGGGGGCCAATGAGCAGTTCTTC. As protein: CASSERSGGANEQFF. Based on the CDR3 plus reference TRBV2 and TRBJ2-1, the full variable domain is EPEVTQTPSHQVTQMGQEVILRCVPISNHLYFYWYRQILGQKVEFLVSFYNNEISEKSEIFDDQFSVERPDGSNFTLKIRSTKLEDSAMYFCASSERSGGANEQFFGPGTRLTVL.